The text below deals with one T cell receptor (beta chain). Antigen: not known. The CDR3 contains 15 residues. Germline CDR1 MNHEY, CDR2 SVGAGI. These data belong to a study of blood T cells in healthy people across ages. Study results and caveats: PBMCs went unsorted, and a conclusive naive versus antigen-experienced comparison was therefore prevented. Diversity estimated from one million T cells was considered an underestimate.

Alongside a J-beta primer mix, a sample-barcoded 5' primer served in a second PCR lasting roughly 7 to 11 cycles. Using its own MiXCR run on the 5' RACE reads, TCRdb lists one record per CDR3 protein. In the table there are 1,500,000 or so distinct CDR3 sequences, roughly 60% of which are singletons. Sequences were obtained from blood. The clonotype originates from a man younger than 35 in good health. The V call is TRBV6-5, the J call TRBJ2-4; D remains ambiguous. The J call may be in error: the DNA end matches TRBJ2-5 better. CDR3 protein: CASSYLQPTSMTQYF. As DNA, the CDR3 is TGTGCCAGCAGTTACTTACAGCCTACTTCCATGACCCAGTACTTC.